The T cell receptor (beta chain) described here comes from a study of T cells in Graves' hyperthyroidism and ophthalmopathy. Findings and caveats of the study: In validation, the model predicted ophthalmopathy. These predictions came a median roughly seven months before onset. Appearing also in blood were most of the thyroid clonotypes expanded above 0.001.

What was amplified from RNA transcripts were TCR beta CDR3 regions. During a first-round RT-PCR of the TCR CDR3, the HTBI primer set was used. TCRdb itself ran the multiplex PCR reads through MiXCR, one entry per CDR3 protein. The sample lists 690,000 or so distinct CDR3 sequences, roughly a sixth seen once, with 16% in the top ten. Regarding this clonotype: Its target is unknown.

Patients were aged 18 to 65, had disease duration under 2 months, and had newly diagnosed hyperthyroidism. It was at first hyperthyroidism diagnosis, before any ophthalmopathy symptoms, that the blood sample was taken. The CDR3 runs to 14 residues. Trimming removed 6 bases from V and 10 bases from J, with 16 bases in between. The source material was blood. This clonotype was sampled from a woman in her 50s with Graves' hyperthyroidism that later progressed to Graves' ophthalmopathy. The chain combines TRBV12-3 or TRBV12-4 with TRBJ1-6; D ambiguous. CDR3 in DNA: TGTGCCAGCAGCCCGACCCTACGGAACTCACCCCTCCACTTT. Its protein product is CASSPTLRNSPLHF.